Each of the 26 T cell receptor beta chains below was sequenced from the same sample in a study of blood T cell repertoires in COVID-19. The protocol was immunoSEQ multiplex PCR, while the TCRdb copy is restricted to in-frame clones and leaves out a portion. The sample includes 65,000 to 80,000 clones, approximately 89% of them seen just once. Specimen: peripheral blood. The receptors originated from a human donor in a cohort sampled during active COVID-19.

In its sample, this clone was seen once. V usage is TRBV6-5 and J usage is TRBJ1-2, with 7 bases matching TRBD1. J lost 3 bases, V lost 4 bases, and 2 bases had no gene match. This CDR3 has 13 residues. Germline values: CDR1 MNHEY, CDR2 SVGAGI. CDR3 coding DNA: TGTGCCAGCAGTTCGACAGGGTACTATGGCTACACCTTC. It codes for CASSSTGYYGYTF.

The rearrangement uses TRBV10-2 and TRBJ1-2; perhaps TRBD1 as D (5 bases). This CDR3 region has 14 residues. The V gene's germline CDR1 is WSHSY and CDR2 SAAADI. Trimming stripped 3 bases from V and 4 bases from J, with 12 bases between. The CDR3 loop is CASSEGAGSYGYTF. In DNA, the CDR3 is TGCGCCAGCAGTGAAGGGGCCGGGAGCTATGGCTACACCTTC.

The chain combines TRBV25-1 with TRBJ2-7; 8 bases fit TRBD2. The V and J ends lost 6 bases and 2 bases, in that order; junction bases with no gene match: 9. The germline CDR1 and CDR2 sequences are MGHDK and SYGVNS. The CDR3 is 15 amino acids. In DNA form, the CDR3 reads TGTGCCAGCAGGGGGGGGCGGGGGGAGACCTACGAGCAGTACTTC. Translation: CASRGGRGETYEQYF.

The chain couples TRBV7-2 to TRBJ2-7, with D perhaps matching TRBD1 (6 bases). The germline V gene has CDR1 SGHTA and CDR2 FQGNSA. V was cut by 5 bases and J by 5 bases, with 16 bases left in between. The CDR3 loop spans 14 amino acids. The CDR3 DNA reads as TGTGCCAGCAGCCTATTACAGGGAAGCGACGAGCAGTACTTC. Amino acid sequence: CASSLLQGSDEQYF.

The chain links TRBV24-1 to TRBJ1-1, with D possibly TRBD1 on 5 matching bases. Per the germline V gene, CDR1 is KGHDR and CDR2 is SFDVKD. V shed 7 bases and J shed 4 bases, with 6 bases lying between them. The CDR3 sequence is 11 residues long. The CDR3 is CATRGGTEAFF. The CDR3 nucleotides read TGTGCCACCAGGGGGGGCACTGAAGCTTTCTTT.

The rearrangement uses TRBV5-5 and TRBJ1-5; D remains unclear. Germline V gene sequence: CDR1 SGHKS, CDR2 YYEKEE (reference sequence). Trimming removed 0 bases at V and 4 bases at J, with 8 bases between. This CDR3 spans 14 amino acids. The DNA of the CDR3 is TGTGCCAGCAGCTTGGGACTGATGAATCAGCCCCAGCATTTT. It yields the protein CASSLGLMNQPQHF. Full variable domain (remainder filled in from reference TRBV5-5 and TRBJ1-5): DAGVTQSPTHLIKTRGQQVTLRCSPISGHKSVSWYQQVLGQGPQFIFQYYEKEERGRGNFPDRFSARQFPNYSSELNVNALLLGDSALYLCASSLGLMNQPQHFGDGTRLSIL.

The V gene is TRBV4-3, the J gene TRBJ2-1, with 7 bases fitting TRBD2. This CDR3 has 17 amino acids. V was pared by 3 bases and J by 2 bases, with 10 bases of the junction left unmatched. CDR1 is LGHNA, CDR2 YSLEER, per germline. CDR3 residues: CASSQGWERGTYNEQFF. CDR3 DNA: TGCGCCAGCAGCCAGGGTTGGGAGCGGGGAACCTACAATGAGCAGTTCTTC.

V gene TRBV4-2 combines with J gene TRBJ1-2; 7 bases are a match to TRBD1. Losses at the gene ends were 0 bases for V and 2 bases for J; bases not matched to a gene: 3. The CDR3 sequence is 15 residues long. Germline V gene sequence: CDR1 LGHNA, CDR2 YNFKEQ. CDR3 in amino acids: CASSQDHRGNYGYTF. CDR3 in DNA: TGTGCCAGCAGCCAAGACCACAGGGGCAACTATGGCTACACCTTC.

This sequence joins TRBV4-1 and TRBJ2-5; D remains ambiguous. Trimming pared 0 bases from V and 6 bases from J, leaving 14 bases between. Germline values: CDR1 MGHRA, CDR2 YSYEKL. The CDR3 extends over 15 amino acids. The DNA of the CDR3 is TGCGCCAGCAGCCAAGATGGCCTAGGCATGAAGACCCAGTACTTC. Protein: CASSQDGLGMKTQYF.

The chain's CDR3 is CASSPGRGPGMNEQYF. CDR3 nucleotides: TGTGCCAGCTCACCGGGCAGGGGCCCGGGGATGAACGAGCAGTACTTC. J is TRBJ2-7 and V is TRBV18; D is perhaps TRBD1 (6 bases). Germline assignment: CDR1 KGHSH and CDR2 LQKENI. The CDR3 has 16 amino acids. Trimming took 3 bases from V and 5 from J, leaving 20 bases between them.

The V gene is TRBV27, the J gene TRBJ2-7, with 7 bases fitting TRBD1. The length of the CDR3 is 16 residues. Trimming took 6 bases from V and 7 from J; bases not matched to a gene: 18. Germline V lookup: CDR1 MNHEY, CDR2 SMNVEV (reference sequence). The CDR3 bases are TGTGCCAGCAGGTCTCTCGGGGCAGGGGGTGTTAGAGAGCAGTACTTC. The encoded protein is CASRSLGAGGVREQYF.

V is TRBV5-1 and J is TRBJ2-5; 8 bases are a match to TRBD2. The CDR3 has 16 amino acids. Trimming at V came to 0 bases and at J to 3 bases, leaving 7 bases not matched to a gene. Germline CDR1 reads SGHRS; CDR2 reads YFSETQ. CDR3 loop: CASSLERGSGKETQYF. The CDR3 coding sequence is TGCGCCAGCAGCTTGGAGCGGGGGAGCGGGAAAGAGACCCAGTACTTC.

The chain recombines TRBV6-5 with TRBJ1-4, with a possible D match to TRBD1 (5 bases). Germline loops: CDR1 MNHEY, CDR2 SVGAGI. The CDR3 totals 15 residues. Trimming took 5 bases from V and 10 from J, leaving 20 bases between them. The CDR3 is CASSLDGGDHLKLFF. In DNA, the CDR3 is TGTGCCAGCAGTCTCGACGGAGGGGATCACTTAAAACTGTTTTTT.

J is TRBJ2-1 and V is TRBV30; D uncertain. V lost 4 bases and J 4 bases, leaving 5 bases between the germline ends. The CDR3 has 11 amino acids. The germline CDR1 and CDR2 sequences are GTSNPN and SVGIG (reference sequence). CDR3: CAWKSYNEQFF. The DNA of the CDR3 is TGTGCCTGGAAATCGTACAATGAGCAGTTCTTC.

The chain recombines TRBV6-5 with TRBJ1-5; D call uncertain. This CDR3 spans 13 amino acids. The germline CDR1 and CDR2 sequences are MNHEY and SVGAGI. V dropped 4 bases and J dropped 4 bases, with 8 bases sitting between them. The CDR3 here is CASSFDGNQPQHF. DNA for the CDR3: TGTGCCAGCAGTTTCGACGGGAATCAGCCCCAGCATTTT.

A few counts support this clone. V gene TRBV4-1 combines with J gene TRBJ1-2; D is unresolved. The CDR3 contains 15 residues. CDR1 MGHRA and CDR2 YSYEKL come from the germline V gene. The germline V and J ends were trimmed by 0 bases and 8 bases, with 16 bases remaining between them. CDR3 bases: TGCGCCAGCAGCCAAGAACCACAGCTCCAACAGGGCTACACCTTC. Its translation: CASSQEPQLQQGYTF.

The chain joins TRBV5-1 to TRBJ2-1; 9 nucleotides match TRBD2. V trimming: 4 bases; J trimming: 0 bases; junction bases outside the gene matches: 8. There are 17 residues in the CDR3. CDR1 is SGHRS, CDR2 YFSETQ, per germline. The CDR3 DNA follows: TGCGCCAGCAGCCCGAGGGGTAGCGGGAGCTCCTACAATGAGCAGTTCTTC. It specifies CASSPRGSGSSYNEQFF.

The J gene is TRBJ2-5, the V gene TRBV6-2 or TRBV6-3, with D tentatively TRBD2 (6 bases). This CDR3 region has 13 residues. Germline V gene sequence: CDR1 MNHEY, CDR2 SVGEGT. V dropped 2 bases and J dropped 7 bases, with 11 bases sitting between them. The CDR3 DNA reads TGTGCCAGCAGTTACGCTAGCGCGGGGACCCAGTACTTC. It is translated as CASSYASAGTQYF.

The V call is TRBV4-1, the J call TRBJ2-3; 8 bases align to TRBD2. Germline CDR1 is MGHRA and CDR2 is YSYEKL. CDR3 length: 16 residues. J was trimmed by 1 base and V by 1 base; bases with no gene match: 4. CDR3 protein: CASSQVRTSRTDTQYF. Written as DNA, the CDR3 is TGCGCCAGCAGCCAAGTTCGGACTAGCCGCACAGATACGCAGTATTTT.

Here the CDR3 DNA reads TGTGCCAGCAGCCACCTTAAGTGGGACAGGGGGAAAGATACGCAGTATTTT. Its protein is CASSHLKWDRGKDTQYF. The chain uses TRBV4-2 and TRBJ2-3; 11 nucleotides agree with TRBD1. V lost 3 bases, J lost 5 bases, and 10 bases stayed unmatched. The CDR3 is 17 amino acids. Germline lookup yields CDR1 LGHNA and CDR2 YNFKEQ.

The chain combines TRBV9 with TRBJ1-6; TRBD1 matches 7 bases. CDR3 length equals 16 residues. Germline CDR1 and CDR2: SGDLS and YYNGEE. Trimming removed 1 base from V and 5 bases from J; junction bases left unmatched: 6. This chain's CDR3 is CASSVSRGQNNSPLHF. In DNA, the CDR3 is TGTGCCAGCAGCGTATCCCGGGGACAGAATAATTCACCCCTCCACTTT.

The V gene is TRBV29-1, the J gene TRBJ1-1; D may be TRBD1 (5 bases). CDR1 is SQVTM and CDR2 is ANQGSEA in the germline V gene. Between the trimmed V and J ends, which lost 4 bases and 4 bases, there was a span of 16 bases. The CDR3 totals 14 residues. The CDR3 sequence: CSVGGLSGGTEAFF. The CDR3 nucleotides are TGCAGCGTTGGTGGTTTGTCGGGGGGCACTGAAGCTTTCTTT.

This sequence joins TRBV5-1 and TRBJ1-6; D gene ambiguous. CDR3 length: 15 amino acids. With 4 bases removed from V and 1 base from J, the gap between germline ends came to 9 bases. The germline V gene has CDR1 SGHRS and CDR2 YFSETQ. The CDR3 region has the DNA TGCGCCAGCAGCGTTACCGGGTCCTATAATTCACCCCTCCACTTT. Amino acids: CASSVTGSYNSPLHF.

The V call is TRBV4-3, the J call TRBJ2-1; the D is unclear. The V end lost 3 bases, the J end lost 1 base, and 13 bases lay between the germline ends. The CDR3 is 16 amino acids. CDR1 and CDR2 (germline): LGHNA, YSLEER. The CDR3 loop reads CASSHDTVNSYNEQFF. CDR3 nucleotides: TGCGCCAGCAGCCACGATACAGTGAATTCCTACAATGAGCAGTTCTTC.

In this sample, this clone turned up once. The chain has TRBV5-1 and TRBJ1-6; 7 bases align to TRBD1. The germline V gene encodes CDR1 SGHRS and CDR2 YFSETQ. The V and J ends lost 4 bases and 6 bases, in that order; junction bases with no gene match: 4. This CDR3 is 14 amino acids long. DNA of the CDR3: TGCGCCAGCAGCCCGGGACAGCCTAATTCACCCCTCCACTTT. It specifies CASSPGQPNSPLHF.

The CDR3 protein is CASSPLSGGPMNTEAFF. The CDR3, as DNA: TGCGCCAGCAGCCCTCTTTCAGGAGGGCCAATGAACACTGAAGCTTTCTTT. The chain couples TRBV5-1 to TRBJ1-1; D is ambiguous. This CDR3 is built from 17 residues. Germline lookup yields CDR1 SGHRS and CDR2 YFSETQ. Trimming stripped 4 bases from V and 0 bases from J, with 19 bases between.